This TCR beta chain was sequenced for a study of blood T cell repertoires in COVID-19. Study-level background: Spain, Italy and the United States supplied samples that represented acute and convalescent COVID-19. Sources were T cells, B-cell-depleted T cells, or PBMCs; the material itself was cDNA or gDNA.

This CDR3 is built from 15 residues. Germline V lookup: CDR1 SGHTA, CDR2 FQGTGA. Germline trimming cut 2 bases from V and 0 bases from J; bases unmatched to any gene: 2. In the original workflow: From reference gene primer amplification, estimates of nucleated cell counts were derived. Profiled with immunoSEQ multiplex PCR; TCRdb holds only in-frame clones, not every one. That table supplies the V and J calls and clone size; D and trimming were determined from the DNA. This table holds about 79,000 clones, 80% to 90% found once. The rearrangement joins TRBV7-3 to TRBJ2-3; 7 bases match TRBD2. The sample consisted of peripheral blood. The origin of this receptor is a man aged 65-85 years with active or convalescent COVID-19. The CDR3 spells CASSLVSGSTDTQYF. In nucleotides, the CDR3 is TGTGCCAGCAGCTTAGTTAGCGGGAGCACAGATACGCAGTATTTT.